The 12 T cell receptor beta chains below were found in one sample sequenced in a study of human CD8 memory T cell subsets. By UMI-labeled 5' RACE, the TCR beta libraries were made. TCRdb reworked the 5' RACE reads into one entry per CDR3 protein, no DNA. The sample totals 9,900 or so distinct CDR3 sequences. Sequenced input: CD8+ stem-like memory T cells (TSCM and TCM) sorted from PBMCs. The subset: stem-like memory CD8 T cells (TSTEM), CCR7+ PD-1- TIGIT-. All receptors derive from a human donor in good health.

The chain has TRBV5-8 and TRBJ2-3. The germline V gene has CDR1 SGHTS and CDR2 YDEGEE. The CDR3 is made up of 14 amino acids. This CDR3 reads CASSLVEAGDTQYF.

The chain uses TRBV12-3 or TRBV12-4 and TRBJ2-1; TCRdb indicates TRBD2, and absent DNA this call remains unverified. The CDR3 sequence is 17 residues long. The CDR3 here is CASSPLRGTSAYNEQFF.

The rearrangement links TRBV7-8 to TRBJ2-1; TCRdb's D call, TRBD2, is unchecked because there is no DNA. CDR3 length: 14 residues. The germline V gene encodes CDR1 SGHVS and CDR2 FQNEAQ. CDR3: CASSLVTSGNEQFF.

This rearrangement joins TRBV2 to TRBJ2-2; TCRdb indicates TRBD2, and absent DNA this call remains unverified. Germline V gives CDR1 SNHLY, CDR2 FYNNEI. The CDR3 sequence is 12 residues long. CDR3 region: CASSLVAGELFF.

This clonotype ranks as medium-sized (0.01 to 0.1%) in terms of frequency. The chain links TRBV29-1 to TRBJ1-1; TCRdb lists TRBD1, though no DNA is available to test this call. CDR3 length: 13 residues. In germline, CDR1 is SQVTM, CDR2 ANQGSEA. The CDR3 loop reads CSGVGEVNTEAFF.

CDR3 residues: CASERVTGELFF. The chain couples TRBV19 to TRBJ2-2. The CDR3 is 12 residues long. CDR1 and CDR2 (germline): LNHDA, SQIVND (reference sequence).

The chain combines TRBV5-1 with TRBJ2-1; as DNA is missing, the TRBD1 call by TCRdb cannot be tested. Germline V gene lookup returns CDR1 SGHRS and CDR2 YFSETQ. The CDR3 is made up of 14 amino acids. CDR3 region: CASSAGQGFDEQFF.

J is TRBJ1-1 and V is TRBV9; the D gene TCRdb calls, TRBD1, cannot be checked with no DNA. The CDR3 is 15 amino acids. Germline V gene lookup returns CDR1 SGDLS and CDR2 YYNGEE. The chain's CDR3 is CASSAVGGAGTEAFF.

The rearrangement joins TRBV12-3 or TRBV12-4 to TRBJ1-2. The CDR3 consists of 13 residues. CDR3 sequence: CASSLTESNGYTF.

The chain joins TRBV5-1 to TRBJ2-7; TCRdb lists TRBD2, though no DNA is available to test this call. The CDR3 consists of 14 residues. In germline, CDR1 is SGHRS, CDR2 YFSETQ. The CDR3 spells CASLFPSETYEQYF.

The chain links TRBV5-1 to TRBJ1-2. Per germline, CDR1 SGHRS and CDR2 YFSETQ. This CDR3 comprises 13 residues. This CDR3 is CASRPDINYGYTF.

The V and J genes are TRBV10-3 and TRBJ1-2; there is no DNA to check the TCRdb D call of TRBD1. CDR1 is ENHRY, CDR2 SYGVKD, per germline. The CDR3 is 12 residues long. CDR3 residues: CAIDQGGEAYTF.